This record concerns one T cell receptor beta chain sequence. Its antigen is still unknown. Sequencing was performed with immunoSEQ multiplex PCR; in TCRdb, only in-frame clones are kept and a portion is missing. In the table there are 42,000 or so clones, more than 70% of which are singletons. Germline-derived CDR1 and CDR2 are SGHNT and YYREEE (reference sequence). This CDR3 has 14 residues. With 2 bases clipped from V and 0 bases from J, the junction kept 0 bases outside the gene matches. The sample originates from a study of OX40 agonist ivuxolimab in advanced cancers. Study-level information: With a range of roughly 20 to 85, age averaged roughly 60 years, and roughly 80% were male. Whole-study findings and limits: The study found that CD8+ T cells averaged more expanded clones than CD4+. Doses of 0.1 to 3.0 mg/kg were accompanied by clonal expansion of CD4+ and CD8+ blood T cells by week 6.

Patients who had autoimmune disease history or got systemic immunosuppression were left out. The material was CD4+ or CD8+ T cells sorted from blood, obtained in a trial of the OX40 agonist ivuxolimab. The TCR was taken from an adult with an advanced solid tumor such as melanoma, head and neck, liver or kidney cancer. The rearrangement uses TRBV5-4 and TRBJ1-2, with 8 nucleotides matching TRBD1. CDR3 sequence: CASSLQGANYGYTF. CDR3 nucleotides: TGTGCCAGCAGCTTACAGGGGGCTAACTATGGCTACACCTTC.